This TCR beta chain came from a study of blood T cell repertoires in COVID-19. Study at large: The cDNA or gDNA used as material had been derived from T cells, B-cell-depleted T cells, or PBMCs.

Germline CDR1 reads LNHDA; CDR2 reads SQIVND (reference sequence). The CDR3 totals 13 residues. The trim removed 6 bases at V and 5 bases at J, leaving 1 base unmatched. Some clones are missing from TCRdb's copy, which holds only in-frame ones; the method was immunoSEQ multiplex PCR. The table includes 140,000 to 150,000 clones, roughly 89% detected once. V gene TRBV19 combines with J gene TRBJ2-2; 9 bases match TRBD2. Sequenced material: peripheral blood. The receptor's source is a man in his fifties or sixties with active or convalescent COVID-19. CDR3 protein: CASRTSGTGELFF. The CDR3 DNA sequence: TGTGCCAGTAGGACTAGCGGTACCGGGGAGCTGTTTTTT. Full variable domain (outside the CDR3, taken from reference TRBV19 and TRBJ2-2): DGGITQSPKYLFRKEGQNVTLSCEQNLNHDAMYWYRQDPGQGLRLIYYSQIVNDFQKGDIAEGYSVSREKKESFPLTVTSAQKNPTAFYLCASRTSGTGELFFGEGSRLTVL.